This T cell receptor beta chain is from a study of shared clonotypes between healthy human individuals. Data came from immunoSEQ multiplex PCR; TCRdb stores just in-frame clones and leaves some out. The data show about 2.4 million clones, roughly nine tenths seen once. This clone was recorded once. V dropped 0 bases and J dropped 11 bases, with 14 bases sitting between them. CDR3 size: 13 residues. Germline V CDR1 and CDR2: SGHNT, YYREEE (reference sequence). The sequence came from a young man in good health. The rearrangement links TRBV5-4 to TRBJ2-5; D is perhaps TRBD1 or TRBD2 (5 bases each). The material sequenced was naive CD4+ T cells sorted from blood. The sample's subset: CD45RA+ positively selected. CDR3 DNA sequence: TGTGCCAGCAGCTTGGATTGGTTGGGGGAGCAGTACTTC. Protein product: CASSLDWLGEQYF.